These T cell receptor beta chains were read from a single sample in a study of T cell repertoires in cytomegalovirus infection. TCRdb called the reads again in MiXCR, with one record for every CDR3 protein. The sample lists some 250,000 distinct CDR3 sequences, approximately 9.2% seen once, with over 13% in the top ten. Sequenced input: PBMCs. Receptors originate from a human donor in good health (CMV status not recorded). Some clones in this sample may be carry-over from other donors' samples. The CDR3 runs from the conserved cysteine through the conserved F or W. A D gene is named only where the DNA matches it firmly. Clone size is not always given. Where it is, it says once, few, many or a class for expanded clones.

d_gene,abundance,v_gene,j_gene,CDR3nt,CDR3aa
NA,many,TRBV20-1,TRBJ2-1,TGCAGTGCTGTCCGGGGTGAGCAGTTCTTC,CSAVRGEQFF
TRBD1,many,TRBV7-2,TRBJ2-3,TGTGCCAGCAGCTTATCGGGGATTCAGGGGGCAGATACGCAGTATTTT,CASSLSGIQGADTQYF
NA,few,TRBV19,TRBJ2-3,TGTGCCAGTAGTACCGCCCCCGCCTTCACAGATACGCAGTATTTT,CASSTAPAFTDTQYF
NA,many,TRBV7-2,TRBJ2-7,TGTGCCAGCAGCTTAACCCGTGAACACGAGCAGTACTTC,CASSLTREHEQYF
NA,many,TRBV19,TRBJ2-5,TGTGCCAGTAGTACCCGGGGGGCAGAGACCCAGTACTTC,CASSTRGAETQYF
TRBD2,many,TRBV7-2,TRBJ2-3,TGTGCCAGCAGCTTTAGCGGGCAGGGCACAGATACGCAGTATTTT,CASSFSGQGTDTQYF
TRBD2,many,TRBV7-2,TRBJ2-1,TGTGCCAGCAGCCTATCTAGCGGGGCTAACAATGAGCAGTTCTTC,CASSLSSGANNEQFF
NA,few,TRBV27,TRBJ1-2,TGTGCCAGCTGTGAGAGGGCCCCCCTCTATGGCTACACCTTC,CASCERAPLYGYTF
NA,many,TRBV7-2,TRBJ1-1,TGTGCCAGCAGCTTAGAGGCGGGCACTGAAGCTTTCTTT,CASSLEAGTEAFF
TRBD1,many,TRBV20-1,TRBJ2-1,TGCAGTGCGACCGGGACAGGGGTCTACAATGAGCAGTTCTTC,CSATGTGVYNEQFF
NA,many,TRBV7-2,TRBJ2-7,TGTGCCAGCGGCGTGGGCGGGGCTATCTACGAGCAGTACTTC,CASGVGGAIYEQYF
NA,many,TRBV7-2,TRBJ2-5,TGTGCCAGCAGCTATTTTTCGTTGGGGGAGACCCAGTACTTC,CASSYFSLGETQYF
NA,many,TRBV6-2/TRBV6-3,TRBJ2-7,TGTGCCAGCAGAAGGACGGTTACCTACGAGCAGTACTTC,CASRRTVTYEQYF
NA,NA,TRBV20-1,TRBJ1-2,TGCAGTGCCCCGAGTGGCAGGGTCGACAACTATGGCTACACCTTC,CSAPSGRVDNYGYTF
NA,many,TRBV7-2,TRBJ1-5,TGTGCCAGCAGCTTACAAGGCCTCAATCAGCCCCAGCATTTT,CASSLQGLNQPQHF
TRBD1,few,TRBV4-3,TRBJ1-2,TGCGCCAGCAGCCACGACAGGGGACATGGCTACACCTTC,CASSHDRGHGYTF
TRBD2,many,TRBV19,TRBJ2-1,TGTGCCAGTAGGGGTTTGAGCGGGGCCAGCTCCTACAATGAGCAGTTCTTC,CASRGLSGASSYNEQFF
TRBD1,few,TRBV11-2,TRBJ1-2,TGTGCCAGCAGCTCTCTAGGGACAGGAGGCTATGGCTACACCTTC,CASSSLGTGGYGYTF
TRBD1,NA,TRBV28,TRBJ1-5,TGTGCCAGCAGGGGGTGGGACAGGGAGATTCAGCCCCAGCATTTT,CASRGWDREIQPQHF
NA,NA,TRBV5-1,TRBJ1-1,TGCGCCAGCAGCTCGTTGACGGGCCAGAATGGAGCTTTCTTT,CASSSLTGQNGAFF
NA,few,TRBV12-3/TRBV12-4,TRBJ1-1,TGTGCCAGCAGTTTATCCCAGGGTAGGACTGAAGCTTTCTTT,CASSLSQGRTEAFF
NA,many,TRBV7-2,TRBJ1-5,TGTGCCAGCAGCTTTCAAGGCAATCAGCCCCAGCATTTT,CASSFQGNQPQHF
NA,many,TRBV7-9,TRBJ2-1,TGTGCCAGCAGCTTAGGCGGCCCCGGCGGGGAGCAGTTCTTC,CASSLGGPGGEQFF
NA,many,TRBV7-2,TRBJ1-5,TGTGCCAGCAGCTTAAGTTGGGGTATGCAGCCCCAGCATTTT,CASSLSWGMQPQHF
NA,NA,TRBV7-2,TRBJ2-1,TGTGCCAGCAGCGAGGGGGAGGCCTACAATGAGCAGTTCTTC,CASSEGEAYNEQFF
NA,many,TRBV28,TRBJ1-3,TGTGCCACCGGGAGAAGTGGAAACACCATATATTTT,CATGRSGNTIYF
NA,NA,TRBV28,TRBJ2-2,TGTGCCAGCAGTTTCCTTCCAGCGAACACCGGGGAGCTGTTTTTT,CASSFLPANTGELFF
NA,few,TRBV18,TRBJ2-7,TGTGCCAGCTCACCGATCAAGGTTGGGGAGCAGTACTTC,CASSPIKVGEQYF
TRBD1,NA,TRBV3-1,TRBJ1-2,TGTGCCAGCAGCCAAGCCCTGGGACAGTTAGTCTTCTATGGCTACACCTTC,CASSQALGQLVFYGYTF
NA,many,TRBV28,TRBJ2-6,TGTGCCAGCAGTATGGGGGAATGGGCCAACGTCCTGACTTTC,CASSMGEWANVLTF
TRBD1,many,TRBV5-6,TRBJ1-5,TGTGCCAGCAGCTTGGCGGGACAGTTCTGGGATCAGCCCCAGCATTTT,CASSLAGQFWDQPQHF
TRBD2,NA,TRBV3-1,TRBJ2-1,TGTGCCAGCAGCCAAGCGACTAGCGGGGGAACCAATGAGCAGTTCTTC,CASSQATSGGTNEQFF
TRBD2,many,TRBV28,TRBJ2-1,TGTGCCAGCAGTATAAGCGGGGGCCTTTACAATGAGCAGTTCTTC,CASSISGGLYNEQFF
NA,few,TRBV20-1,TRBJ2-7,TGCAGTGCCCTCCTACCGGGACGGACTATCTTC,CSALLPGRTIF
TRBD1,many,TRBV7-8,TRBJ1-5,TGTGCCAGCAGCTCCCGGGACAGGGCTTATCAGCCCCAGCATTTT,CASSSRDRAYQPQHF
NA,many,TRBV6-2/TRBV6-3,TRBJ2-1,TGTGCCAGCAGTGCTGGGGGGGCCCCCGGGAACAATGAGCAGTTCTTC,CASSAGGAPGNNEQFF
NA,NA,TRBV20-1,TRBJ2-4,TGCAGTGCTTCTACGGGACCGGGAAACATTCAGTACTTC,CSASTGPGNIQYF
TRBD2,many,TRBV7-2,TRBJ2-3,TGTGCCAGCAGCTTACCAGCGGGAGGGACAGATACGCAGTATTTT,CASSLPAGGTDTQYF
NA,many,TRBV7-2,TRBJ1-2,TGTGCCAGCAGCTTAGATCGGGGGGCCGGCTACACCTTC,CASSLDRGAGYTF
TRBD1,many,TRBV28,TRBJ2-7,TGTGCCAGCAGTTTAGGCGGGACAGGGTCGATCAACGAGCAGTACTTC,CASSLGGTGSINEQYF
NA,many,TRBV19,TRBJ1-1,TGTGCCAGTAGTATAGGGGGGCAACCGAACACTGAAGCTTTCTTT,CASSIGGQPNTEAFF
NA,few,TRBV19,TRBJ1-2,TGTGCCAGTAGTTCTAGGGGAACTAACTATGGCTACACCTTC,CASSSRGTNYGYTF
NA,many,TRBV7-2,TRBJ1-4,TGTGCCAGCAGCTTCACTGCAGGAACTAATGAAAAACTGTTTTTT,CASSFTAGTNEKLFF
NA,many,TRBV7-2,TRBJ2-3,TGTGCCAGCAGCCCTTACGGGGGGCATAGAGATACGCAGTATTTT,CASSPYGGHRDTQYF
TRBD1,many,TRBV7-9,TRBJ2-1,TGTGCCAGCAGCCCCCGACAGGGTGGCGAGTTCTTC,CASSPRQGGEFF
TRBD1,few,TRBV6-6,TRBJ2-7,TGTGCCAGCAGTTACTCGGGACAGGGCGAGCAGTACTTC,CASSYSGQGEQYF
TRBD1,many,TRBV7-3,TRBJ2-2,TGTGCCAGCAGCCCCCCCAGGACAGGGGGAAGCACCGGGGAGCTGTTTTTT,CASSPPRTGGSTGELFF
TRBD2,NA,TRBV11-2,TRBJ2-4,TGTGCCAGCAGCCCGAAGCCGTTAGCGGGAGGATTGGCCAAAAACATTCAGTACTTC,CASSPKPLAGGLAKNIQYF
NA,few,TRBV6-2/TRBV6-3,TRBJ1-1,TGTGCCAGCGTGTGGGCCGGCACTCGGAACACTGAAGCTTTCTTT,CASVWAGTRNTEAFF
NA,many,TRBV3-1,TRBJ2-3,TGTGCCAGCAGCCACTACGGATTCACAGATACGCAGTATTTT,CASSHYGFTDTQYF
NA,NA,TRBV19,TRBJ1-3,TGTGCCAGTAGGACTGATGGAAACACCATATATTTT,CASRTDGNTIYF
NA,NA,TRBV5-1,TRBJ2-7,TGCGCCAGCAGCTTGGCCGGGGAGATCTACGAGCAGTACTTC,CASSLAGEIYEQYF
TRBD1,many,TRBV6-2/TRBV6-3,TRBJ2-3,TGTGCCAGCAGTTACGGACAGGTTGGAGATACGCAGTATTTT,CASSYGQVGDTQYF
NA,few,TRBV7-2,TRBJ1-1,TGTGCCAGCAGGAGGGATCCCCCCAGACAGGCTTTCTTT,CASRRDPPRQAFF
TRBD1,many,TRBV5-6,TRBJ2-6,TGTGCCAGCAGACGATACGACAGGGCGGGTGGGGCCAACGTCCTGACTTTC,CASRRYDRAGGANVLTF
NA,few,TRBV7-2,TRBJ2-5,TGTGCCAGCAGCTCAACTAGGAGCCAGCGGCAAGAGACCCAGTACTTC,CASSSTRSQRQETQYF
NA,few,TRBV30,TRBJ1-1,TGTGCCTGGAGTCGCCTACAGGGAATGGTTAAGGCTTTCTTT,CAWSRLQGMVKAFF